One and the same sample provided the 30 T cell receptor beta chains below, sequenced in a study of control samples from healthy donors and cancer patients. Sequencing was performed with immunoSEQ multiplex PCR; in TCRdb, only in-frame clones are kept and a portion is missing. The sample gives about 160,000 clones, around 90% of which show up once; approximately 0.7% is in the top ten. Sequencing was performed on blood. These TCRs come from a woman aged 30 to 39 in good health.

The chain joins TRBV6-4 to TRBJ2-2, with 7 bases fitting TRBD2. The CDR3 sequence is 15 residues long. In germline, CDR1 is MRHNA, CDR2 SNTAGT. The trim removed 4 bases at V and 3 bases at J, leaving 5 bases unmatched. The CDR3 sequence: CASSAVGGDTGELFF. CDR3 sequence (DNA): TGTGCCAGCAGTGCCGTGGGAGGGGACACCGGGGAGCTGTTTTTT.

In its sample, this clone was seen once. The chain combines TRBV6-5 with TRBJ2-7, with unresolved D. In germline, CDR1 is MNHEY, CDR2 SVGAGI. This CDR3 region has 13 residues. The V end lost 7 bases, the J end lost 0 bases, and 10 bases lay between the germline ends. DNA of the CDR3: TGTGCCAGCACAAACAGATACTCCTACGAGCAGTACTTC. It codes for CASTNRYSYEQYF.

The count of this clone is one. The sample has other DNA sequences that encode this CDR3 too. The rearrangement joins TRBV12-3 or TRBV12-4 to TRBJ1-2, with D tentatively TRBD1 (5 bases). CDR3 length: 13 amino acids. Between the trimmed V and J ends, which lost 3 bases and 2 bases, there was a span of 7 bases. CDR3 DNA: TGTGCCAGCAGTTTTTCAGGGAACTATGGCTACACCTTC. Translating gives CASSFSGNYGYTF.

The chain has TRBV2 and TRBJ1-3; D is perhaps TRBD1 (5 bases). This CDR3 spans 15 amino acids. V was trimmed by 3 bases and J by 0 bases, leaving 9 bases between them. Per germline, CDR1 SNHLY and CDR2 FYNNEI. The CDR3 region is CASSEGRYSGNTIYF. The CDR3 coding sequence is TGTGCCAGCAGTGAGGGACGGTACTCTGGAAACACCATATATTTT. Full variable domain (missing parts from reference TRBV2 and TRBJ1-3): EPEVTQTPSHQVTQMGQEVILRCVPISNHLYFYWYRQILGQKVEFLVSFYNNEISEKSEIFDDQFSVERPDGSNFTLKIRSTKLEDSAMYFCASSEGRYSGNTIYFGEGSWLTVV.

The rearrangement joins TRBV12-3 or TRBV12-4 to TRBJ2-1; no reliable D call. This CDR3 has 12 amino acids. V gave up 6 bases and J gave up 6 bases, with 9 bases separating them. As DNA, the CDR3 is TGTGCCAGCAGCATACTCGTCAATGAGCAGTTCTTC. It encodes CASSILVNEQFF.

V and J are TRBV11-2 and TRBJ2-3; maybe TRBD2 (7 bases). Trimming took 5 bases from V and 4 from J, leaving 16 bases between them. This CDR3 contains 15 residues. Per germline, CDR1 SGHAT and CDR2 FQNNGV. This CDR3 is CASSLWGGPADTQYF. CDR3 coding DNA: TGTGCCAGCAGCCTCTGGGGGGGGCCCGCAGATACGCAGTATTTT.

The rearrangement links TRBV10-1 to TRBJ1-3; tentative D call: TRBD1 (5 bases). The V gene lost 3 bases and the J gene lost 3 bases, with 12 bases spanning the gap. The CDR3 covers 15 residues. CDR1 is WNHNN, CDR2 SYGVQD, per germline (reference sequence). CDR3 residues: CASSDPGAGGNTIYF. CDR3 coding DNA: TGCGCCAGCAGTGACCCCGGGGCGGGTGGAAACACCATATATTTT.

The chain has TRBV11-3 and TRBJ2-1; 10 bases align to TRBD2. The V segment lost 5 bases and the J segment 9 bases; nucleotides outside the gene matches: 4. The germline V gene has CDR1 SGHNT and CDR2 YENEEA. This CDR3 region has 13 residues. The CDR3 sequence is CASSPLAGAEQFF. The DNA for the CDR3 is TGTGCCAGCAGCCCTCTAGCGGGAGCTGAGCAGTTCTTC.

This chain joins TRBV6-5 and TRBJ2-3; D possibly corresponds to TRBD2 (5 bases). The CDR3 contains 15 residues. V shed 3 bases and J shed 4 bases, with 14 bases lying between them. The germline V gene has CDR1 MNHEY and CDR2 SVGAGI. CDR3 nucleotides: TGTGCCAGCAGTTATTACCTGGGAGTTCCAGATACGCAGTATTTT. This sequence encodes CASSYYLGVPDTQYF.

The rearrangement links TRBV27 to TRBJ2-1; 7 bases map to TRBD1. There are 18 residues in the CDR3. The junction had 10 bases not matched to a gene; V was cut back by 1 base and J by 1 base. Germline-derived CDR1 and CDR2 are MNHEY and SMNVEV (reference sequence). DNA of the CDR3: TGTGCCAGCAGTTTATATTCTACAGGGGCTAGGTCCTACAATGAGCAGTTCTTC. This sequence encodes CASSLYSTGARSYNEQFF.

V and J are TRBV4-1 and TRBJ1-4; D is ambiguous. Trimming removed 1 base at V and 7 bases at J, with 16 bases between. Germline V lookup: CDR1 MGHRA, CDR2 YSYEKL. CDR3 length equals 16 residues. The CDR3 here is CASSQVEAPSGEKLFF. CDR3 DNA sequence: TGCGCCAGCAGCCAAGTGGAAGCTCCGTCGGGTGAAAAACTGTTTTTT.

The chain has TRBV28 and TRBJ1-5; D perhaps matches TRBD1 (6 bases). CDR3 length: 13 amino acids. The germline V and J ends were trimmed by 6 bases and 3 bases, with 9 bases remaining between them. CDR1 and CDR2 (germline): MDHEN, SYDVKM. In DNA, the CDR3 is TGTGCCAGCAGCCGGGACACCAATCAGCCCCAGCATTTT. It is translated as CASSRDTNQPQHF. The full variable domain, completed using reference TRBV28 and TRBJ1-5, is DVKVTQSSRYLVKRTGEKVFLECVQDMDHENMFWYRQDPGLGLRLIYFSYDVKMKEKGDIPEGYSVSREKKERFSLILESASTNQTSMYLCASSRDTNQPQHFGDGTRLSIL.

The CDR3 DNA reads TGTGCCAGCAGCTTAGGGGACGGAGGAAAGCAGTACTTC. Translation: CASSLGDGGKQYF. The rearrangement joins TRBV7-2 to TRBJ2-7; D could derive from TRBD1 or TRBD2 (5 bases each). Germline V gene data show CDR1 as SGHTA and CDR2 as FQGNSA. V lost 1 base to trimming and J lost 8 bases, with 12 bases between them. The CDR3 sequence is 13 residues long.

The CDR3 DNA follows: TGTGCCAGCAGCTTAGGACTAGCGGGAGCCTACGAGACCCAGTACTTC. Translated: CASSLGLAGAYETQYF. The rearrangement uses TRBV7-6 and TRBJ2-5, with 12 nucleotides matching TRBD2. Per the germline V gene, CDR1 is SGHVS and CDR2 is FNYEAQ. The CDR3 is 16 amino acids. J gave up 5 bases and V 1 base, and 5 bases lay outside the gene matches.

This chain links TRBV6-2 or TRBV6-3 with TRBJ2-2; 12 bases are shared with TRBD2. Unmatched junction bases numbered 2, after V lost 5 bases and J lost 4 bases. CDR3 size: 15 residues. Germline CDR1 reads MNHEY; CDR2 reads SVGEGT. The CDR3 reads CASSRLAGVTGELFF. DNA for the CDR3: TGTGCCAGCAGTAGACTAGCGGGAGTCACCGGGGAGCTGTTTTTT.

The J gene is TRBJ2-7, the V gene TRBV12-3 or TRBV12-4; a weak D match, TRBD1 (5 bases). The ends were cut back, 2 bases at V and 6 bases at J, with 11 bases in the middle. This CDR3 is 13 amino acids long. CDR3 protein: CASSLQGSSEQYF. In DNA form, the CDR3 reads TGTGCCAGCAGTTTACAGGGTAGCAGCGAGCAGTACTTC.

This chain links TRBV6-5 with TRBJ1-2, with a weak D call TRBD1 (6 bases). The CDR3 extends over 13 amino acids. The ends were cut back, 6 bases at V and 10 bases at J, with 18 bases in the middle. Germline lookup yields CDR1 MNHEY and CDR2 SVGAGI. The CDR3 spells CASSPRGHPNYTF. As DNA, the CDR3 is TGTGCCAGCAGCCCCAGGGGACATCCTAACTACACCTTC.

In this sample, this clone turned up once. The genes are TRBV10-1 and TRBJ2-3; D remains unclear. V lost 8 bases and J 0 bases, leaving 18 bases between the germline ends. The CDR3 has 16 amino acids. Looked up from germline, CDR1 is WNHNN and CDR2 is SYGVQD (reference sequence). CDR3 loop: CASQTDPGQSTDTQYF. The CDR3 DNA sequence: TGCGCCAGCCAAACGGATCCTGGGCAGAGCACAGATACGCAGTATTTT.

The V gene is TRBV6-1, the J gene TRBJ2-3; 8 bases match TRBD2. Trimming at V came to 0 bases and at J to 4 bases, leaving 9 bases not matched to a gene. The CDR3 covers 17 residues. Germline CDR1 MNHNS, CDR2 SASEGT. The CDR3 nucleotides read TGTGCCAGCAGTGAAGCTTTAGCGGGGCAACCCCCAGATACGCAGTATTTT. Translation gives CASSEALAGQPPDTQYF.

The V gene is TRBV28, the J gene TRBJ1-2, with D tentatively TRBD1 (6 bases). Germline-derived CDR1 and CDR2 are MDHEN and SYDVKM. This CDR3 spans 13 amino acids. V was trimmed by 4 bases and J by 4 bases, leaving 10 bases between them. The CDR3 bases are TGTGCCAGCAGTTGGACAGATATCTATGGCTACACCTTC. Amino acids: CASSWTDIYGYTF.

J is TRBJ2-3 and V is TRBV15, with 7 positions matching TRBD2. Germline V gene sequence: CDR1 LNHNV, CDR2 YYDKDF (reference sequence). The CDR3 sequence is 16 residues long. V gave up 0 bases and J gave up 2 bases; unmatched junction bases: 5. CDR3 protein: CATSRDLSGSTDTQYF. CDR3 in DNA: TGTGCCACCAGCAGAGATCTTAGCGGGTCCACAGATACGCAGTATTTT.

The CDR3 loop reads CASSMDRGFQPQHF. DNA for the CDR3: TGTGCCAGTAGTATGGACAGGGGGTTTCAGCCCCAGCATTTT. The V and J genes are TRBV19 and TRBJ1-5; 10 bases are a match to TRBD1. The V gene end was trimmed by 3 bases and the J gene end by 6 bases; junction bases not matched to a gene: 2. This CDR3 spans 14 amino acids. Germline CDR1 reads LNHDA; CDR2 reads SQIVND (reference sequence). Complete variable domain (other parts from reference TRBV19 and TRBJ1-5): DGGITQSPKYLFRKEGQNVTLSCEQNLNHDAMYWYRQDPGQGLRLIYYSQIVNDFQKGDIAEGYSVSREKKESFPLTVTSAQKNPTAFYLCASSMDRGFQPQHFGDGTRLSIL.

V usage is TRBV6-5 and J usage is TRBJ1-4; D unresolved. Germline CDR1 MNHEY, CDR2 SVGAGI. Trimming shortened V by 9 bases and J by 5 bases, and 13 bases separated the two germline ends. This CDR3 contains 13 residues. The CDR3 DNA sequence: TGTGCCAGTGCGACTATCGAGAATGAAAAACTGTTTTTT. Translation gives CASATIENEKLFF.

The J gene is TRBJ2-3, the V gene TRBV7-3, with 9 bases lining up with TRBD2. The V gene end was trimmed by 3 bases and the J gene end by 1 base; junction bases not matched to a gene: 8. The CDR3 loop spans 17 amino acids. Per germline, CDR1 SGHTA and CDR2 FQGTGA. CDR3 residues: CASSLGGRASGTDTQYF. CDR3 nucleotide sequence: TGTGCCAGCAGCTTGGGCGGGAGGGCCTCGGGCACAGATACGCAGTATTTT. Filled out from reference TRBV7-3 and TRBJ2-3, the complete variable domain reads GAGVSQTPSNKVTEKGKYVELRCDPISGHTALYWYRQSLGQGPEFLIYFQGTGAADDSGLPNDRFFAVRPEGSVSTLKIQRTERGDSAVYLCASSLGGRASGTDTQYFGPGTRLTVL.

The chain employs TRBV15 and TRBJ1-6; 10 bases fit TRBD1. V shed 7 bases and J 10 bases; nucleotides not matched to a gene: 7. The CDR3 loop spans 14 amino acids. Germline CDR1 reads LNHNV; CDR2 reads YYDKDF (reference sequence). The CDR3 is CATTTGTGVSPLHF. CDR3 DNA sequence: TGTGCCACCACCACCGGGACAGGGGTCTCACCCCTCCACTTT. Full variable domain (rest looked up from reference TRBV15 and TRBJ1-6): DAMVIQNPRYQVTQFGKPVTLSCSQTLNHNVMYWYQQKSSQAPKLLFHYYDKDFNNEADTPDNFQSRRPNTSFCFLDIRSPGLGDTAMYLCATTTGTGVSPLHFGNGTRLTVT.

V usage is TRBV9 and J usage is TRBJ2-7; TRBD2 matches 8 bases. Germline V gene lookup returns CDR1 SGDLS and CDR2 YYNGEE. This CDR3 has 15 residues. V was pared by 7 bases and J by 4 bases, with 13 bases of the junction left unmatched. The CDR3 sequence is CASRRGGGGNYEQYF. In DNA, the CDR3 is TGTGCCAGCCGCCGCGGGGGCGGGGGGAATTACGAGCAGTACTTC.

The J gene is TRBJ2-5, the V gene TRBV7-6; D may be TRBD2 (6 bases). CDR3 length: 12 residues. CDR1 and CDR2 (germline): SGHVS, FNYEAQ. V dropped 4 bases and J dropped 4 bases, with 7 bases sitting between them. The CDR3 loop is CASSWRAETQYF. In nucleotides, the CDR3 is TGTGCCAGCAGCTGGAGGGCAGAGACCCAGTACTTC.

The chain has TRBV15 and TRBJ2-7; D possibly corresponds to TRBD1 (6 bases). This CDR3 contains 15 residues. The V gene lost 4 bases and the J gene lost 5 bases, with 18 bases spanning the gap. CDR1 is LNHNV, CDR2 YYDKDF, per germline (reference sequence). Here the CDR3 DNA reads TGTGCCACCAGCAAGCAGACAGGAAGATTCAACGAGCAGTACTTC. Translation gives CATSKQTGRFNEQYF.

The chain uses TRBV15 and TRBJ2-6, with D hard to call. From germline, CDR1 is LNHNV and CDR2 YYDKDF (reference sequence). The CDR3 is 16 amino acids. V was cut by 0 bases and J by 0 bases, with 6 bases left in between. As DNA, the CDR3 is TGTGCCACCAGCAGAGATGGGTACTCTGGGGCCAACGTCCTGACTTTC. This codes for CATSRDGYSGANVLTF. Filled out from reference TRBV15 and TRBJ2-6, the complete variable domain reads DAMVIQNPRYQVTQFGKPVTLSCSQTLNHNVMYWYQQKSSQAPKLLFHYYDKDFNNEADTPDNFQSRRPNTSFCFLDIRSPGLGDTAMYLCATSRDGYSGANVLTFGAGSRLTVL.

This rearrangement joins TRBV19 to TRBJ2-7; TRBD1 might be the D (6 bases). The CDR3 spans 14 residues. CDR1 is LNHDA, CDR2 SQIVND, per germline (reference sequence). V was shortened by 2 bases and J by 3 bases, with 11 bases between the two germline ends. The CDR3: CASSIWDTSYEQYF. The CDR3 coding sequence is TGTGCCAGTAGTATATGGGACACCAGCTACGAGCAGTACTTC.